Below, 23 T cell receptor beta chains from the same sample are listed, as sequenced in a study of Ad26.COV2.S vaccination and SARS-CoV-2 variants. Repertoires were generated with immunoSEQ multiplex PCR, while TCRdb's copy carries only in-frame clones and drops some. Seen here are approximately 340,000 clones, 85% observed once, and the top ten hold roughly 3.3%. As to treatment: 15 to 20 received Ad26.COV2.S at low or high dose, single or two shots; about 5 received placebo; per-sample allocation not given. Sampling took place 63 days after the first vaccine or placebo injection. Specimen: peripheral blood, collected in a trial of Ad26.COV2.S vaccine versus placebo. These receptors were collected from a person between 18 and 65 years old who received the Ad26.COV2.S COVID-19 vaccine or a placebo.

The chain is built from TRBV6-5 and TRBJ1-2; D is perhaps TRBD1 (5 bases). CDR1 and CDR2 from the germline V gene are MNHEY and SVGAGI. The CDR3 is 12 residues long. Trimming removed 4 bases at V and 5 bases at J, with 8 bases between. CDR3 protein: CASSSQGYGYTF. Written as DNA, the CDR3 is TGTGCCAGCAGTTCCCAGGGATATGGCTACACCTTC.

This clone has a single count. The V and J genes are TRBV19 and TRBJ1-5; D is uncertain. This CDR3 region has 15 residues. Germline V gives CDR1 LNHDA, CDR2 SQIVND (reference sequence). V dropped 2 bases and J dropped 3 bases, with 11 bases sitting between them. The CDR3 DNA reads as TGTGCCAGTAGTATACTGGGGTTTTTCAATCAGCCCCAGCATTTT. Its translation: CASSILGFFNQPQHF. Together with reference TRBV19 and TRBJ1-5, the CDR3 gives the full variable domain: DGGITQSPKYLFRKEGQNVTLSCEQNLNHDAMYWYRQDPGQGLRLIYYSQIVNDFQKGDIAEGYSVSREKKESFPLTVTSAQKNPTAFYLCASSILGFFNQPQHFGDGTRLSIL.

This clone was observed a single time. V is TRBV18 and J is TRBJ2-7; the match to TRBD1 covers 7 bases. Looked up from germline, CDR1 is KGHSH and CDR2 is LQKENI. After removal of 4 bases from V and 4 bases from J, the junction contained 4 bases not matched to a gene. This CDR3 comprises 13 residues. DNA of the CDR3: TGTGCCAGCTCACTTGGGACAGAGTACGAGCAGTACTTC. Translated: CASSLGTEYEQYF.

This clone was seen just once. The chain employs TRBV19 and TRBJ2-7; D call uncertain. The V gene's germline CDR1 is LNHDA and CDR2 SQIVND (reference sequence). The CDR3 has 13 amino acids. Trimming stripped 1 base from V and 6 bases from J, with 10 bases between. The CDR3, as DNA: TGTGCCAGTAGTATAGTGGCCCTTAGCGAGCAGTACTTC. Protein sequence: CASSIVALSEQYF.

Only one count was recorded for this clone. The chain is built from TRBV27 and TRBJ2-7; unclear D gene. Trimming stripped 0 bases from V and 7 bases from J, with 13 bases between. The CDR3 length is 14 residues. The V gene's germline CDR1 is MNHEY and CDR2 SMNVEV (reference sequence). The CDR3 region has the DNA TGTGCCAGCAGTTTATCTCGATACCTGTCGGAGCAGTACTTC. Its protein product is CASSLSRYLSEQYF.

CDR3 sequence: CASSSLMGAEAFF. In DNA, the CDR3 is TGTGCCAGCAGCTCCCTCATGGGGGCTGAAGCTTTCTTT. The chain links TRBV11-2 to TRBJ1-1, with D perhaps matching TRBD1 (5 bases). The CDR3 loop spans 13 amino acids. The germline V gene encodes CDR1 SGHAT and CDR2 FQNNGV. The V end lost 4 bases, the J end lost 6 bases, and 12 bases lay between the germline ends. The whole variable domain, filled in from reference TRBV11-2 and TRBJ1-1, reads EAGVAQSPRYKIIEKRQSVAFWCNPISGHATLYWYQQILGQGPKLLIQFQNNGVVDDSQLPKDRFSAERLKGVDSTLKIQPAKLEDSAVYLCASSSLMGAEAFFGQGTRLTVV.

The CDR3: CASSLAQGGGYGYTF. The CDR3 nucleotides are TGTGCCAGCAGCTTAGCTCAGGGAGGAGGCTATGGCTACACCTTC. The chain carries TRBV7-2 and TRBJ1-2, with D possibly being TRBD1 (5 bases). This CDR3 has 15 amino acids. Trimming left V 0 bases short and J 4 bases short, with 12 bases between. Germline V gene data show CDR1 as SGHTA and CDR2 as FQGNSA.

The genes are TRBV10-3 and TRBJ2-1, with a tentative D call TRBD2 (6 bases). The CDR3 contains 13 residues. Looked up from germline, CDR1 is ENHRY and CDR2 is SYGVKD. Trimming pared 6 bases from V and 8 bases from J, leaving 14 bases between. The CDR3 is CAISGTAGDEQFF. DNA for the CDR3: TGTGCCATCAGCGGGACTGCGGGCGATGAGCAGTTCTTC.

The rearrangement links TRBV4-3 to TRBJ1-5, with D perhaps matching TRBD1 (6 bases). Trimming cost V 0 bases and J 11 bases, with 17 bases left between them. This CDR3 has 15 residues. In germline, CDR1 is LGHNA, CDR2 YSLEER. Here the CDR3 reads CASSQDFFSRGAQHF. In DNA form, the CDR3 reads TGCGCCAGCAGCCAAGATTTTTTTAGCAGGGGAGCCCAGCATTTT.

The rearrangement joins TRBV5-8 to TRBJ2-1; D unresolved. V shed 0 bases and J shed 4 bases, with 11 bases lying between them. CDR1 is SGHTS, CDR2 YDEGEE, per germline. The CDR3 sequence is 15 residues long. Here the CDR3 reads CASSLGPSIYNEQFF. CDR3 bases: TGTGCCAGCAGCTTGGGGCCTTCCATTTACAATGAGCAGTTCTTC.

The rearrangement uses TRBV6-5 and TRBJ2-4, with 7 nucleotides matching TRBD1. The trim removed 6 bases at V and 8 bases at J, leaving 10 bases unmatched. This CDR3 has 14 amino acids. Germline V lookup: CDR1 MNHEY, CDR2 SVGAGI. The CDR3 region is CASRPGTAQYIQYF. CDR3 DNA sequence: TGTGCCAGCAGACCCGGGACAGCGCAATACATTCAGTACTTC.

CDR3 region: CASSLRGMNTGELFF. As DNA, the CDR3 is TGTGCCAGCAGCTTGCGGGGTATGAACACCGGGGAGCTGTTTTTT. The chain combines TRBV5-4 with TRBJ2-2; weak D call: TRBD2 (5 bases). This CDR3 has 15 amino acids. Germline assignment: CDR1 SGHNT and CDR2 YYREEE (reference sequence). The germline V and J ends were trimmed by 1 base and 1 base, with 8 bases remaining between them.

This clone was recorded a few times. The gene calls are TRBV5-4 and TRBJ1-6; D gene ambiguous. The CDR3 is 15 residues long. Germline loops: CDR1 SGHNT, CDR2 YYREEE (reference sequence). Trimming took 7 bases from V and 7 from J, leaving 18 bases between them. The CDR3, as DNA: TGTGCCAGCCGGGCTTCCTCAGTACCGAATTCACCCCTCCACTTT. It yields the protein CASRASSVPNSPLHF.

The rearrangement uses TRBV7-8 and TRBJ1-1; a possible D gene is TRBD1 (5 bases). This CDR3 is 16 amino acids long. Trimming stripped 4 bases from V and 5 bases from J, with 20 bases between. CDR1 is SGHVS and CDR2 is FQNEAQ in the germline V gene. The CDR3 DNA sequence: TGTGCCAGCAGCTCCGACCAAGCAGGGAGGAGTACTGAAGCTTTCTTT. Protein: CASSSDQAGRSTEAFF.

CDR3 sequence reads: CASSQEEAPRSYYEQYF. CDR3 DNA sequence: TGCGCCAGCAGCCAAGAAGAGGCTCCCCGATCCTATTACGAGCAGTACTTC. The chain links TRBV4-3 to TRBJ2-7; unclear D gene. This CDR3 contains 17 residues. Trimming removed 0 bases from V and 4 bases from J, with 19 bases in between. Germline V lookup: CDR1 LGHNA, CDR2 YSLEER.

For the CDR3, the DNA is TGTGCCAGCAGCTTAAGTTCAACGAGCAATGAGCAGTTCTTC. It specifies CASSLSSTSNEQFF. The chain recombines TRBV13 with TRBJ2-1; the D is unclear. The CDR3 has 14 residues. Between the trimmed V and J ends, which lost 2 bases and 6 bases, there was a span of 11 bases. CDR1 and CDR2 from the germline V gene are PRHDT and FYEKMQ (reference sequence). Looking up the rest from reference TRBV13 and TRBJ2-1 gives the full variable domain: AAGVIQSPRHLIKEKRETATLKCYPIPRHDTVYWYQQGPGQDPQFLISFYEKMQSDKGSIPDRFSAQQFSDYHSELNMSSLELGDSALYFCASSLSSTSNEQFFGPGTRLTVL.

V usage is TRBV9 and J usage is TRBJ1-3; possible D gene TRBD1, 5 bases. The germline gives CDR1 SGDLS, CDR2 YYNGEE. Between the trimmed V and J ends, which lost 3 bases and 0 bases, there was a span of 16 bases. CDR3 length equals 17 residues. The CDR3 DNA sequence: TGTGCCAGCAGCGAGGGAGGCTCGGGGGACTCTGGAAACACCATATATTTT. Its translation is CASSEGGSGDSGNTIYF.

The CDR3 region is CASSSDPSLTGELFF. The DNA for the CDR3 is TGCGCCAGCAGCTCGGACCCGAGTCTAACCGGGGAGCTGTTTTTT. The chain combines TRBV5-1 with TRBJ2-2; D not certain. There are 15 residues in the CDR3. Germline V CDR1 and CDR2: SGHRS, YFSETQ. The germline V and J ends were trimmed by 3 bases and 5 bases, with 14 bases remaining between them.

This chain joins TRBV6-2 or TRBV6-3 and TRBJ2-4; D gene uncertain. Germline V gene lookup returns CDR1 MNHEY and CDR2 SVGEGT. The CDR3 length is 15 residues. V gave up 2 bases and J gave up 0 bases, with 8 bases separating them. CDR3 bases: TGTGCCAGCAGTTACGGGCAGCTAGCCAAAAACATTCAGTACTTC. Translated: CASSYGQLAKNIQYF.

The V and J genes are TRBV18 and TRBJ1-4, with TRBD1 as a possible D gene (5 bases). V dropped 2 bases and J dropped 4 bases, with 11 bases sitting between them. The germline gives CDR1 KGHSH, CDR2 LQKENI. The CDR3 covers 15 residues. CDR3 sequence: CASSPSRGGNEKLFF. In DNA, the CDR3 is TGTGCCAGCTCACCAAGTCGGGGGGGTAATGAAAAACTGTTTTTT.

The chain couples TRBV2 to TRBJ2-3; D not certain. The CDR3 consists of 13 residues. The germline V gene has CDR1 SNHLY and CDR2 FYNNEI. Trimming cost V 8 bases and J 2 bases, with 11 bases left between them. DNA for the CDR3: TGTGCCAGCTCTTACAGATTCACAGATACGCAGTATTTT. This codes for CASSYRFTDTQYF.

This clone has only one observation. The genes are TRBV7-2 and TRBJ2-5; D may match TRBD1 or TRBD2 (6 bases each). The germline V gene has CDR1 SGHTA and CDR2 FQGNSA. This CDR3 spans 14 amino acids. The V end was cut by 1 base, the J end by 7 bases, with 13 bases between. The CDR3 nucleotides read TGTGCCAGCAGCTTAGGTCGGGGGCAGGTGACCCAGTACTTC. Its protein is CASSLGRGQVTQYF.

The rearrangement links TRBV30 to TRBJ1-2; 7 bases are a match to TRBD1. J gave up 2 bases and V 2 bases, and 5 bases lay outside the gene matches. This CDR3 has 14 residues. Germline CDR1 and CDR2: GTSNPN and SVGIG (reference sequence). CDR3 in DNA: TGTGCCTGGAGTCCGACAGGGCTGAACTATGGCTACACCTTC. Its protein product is CAWSPTGLNYGYTF.